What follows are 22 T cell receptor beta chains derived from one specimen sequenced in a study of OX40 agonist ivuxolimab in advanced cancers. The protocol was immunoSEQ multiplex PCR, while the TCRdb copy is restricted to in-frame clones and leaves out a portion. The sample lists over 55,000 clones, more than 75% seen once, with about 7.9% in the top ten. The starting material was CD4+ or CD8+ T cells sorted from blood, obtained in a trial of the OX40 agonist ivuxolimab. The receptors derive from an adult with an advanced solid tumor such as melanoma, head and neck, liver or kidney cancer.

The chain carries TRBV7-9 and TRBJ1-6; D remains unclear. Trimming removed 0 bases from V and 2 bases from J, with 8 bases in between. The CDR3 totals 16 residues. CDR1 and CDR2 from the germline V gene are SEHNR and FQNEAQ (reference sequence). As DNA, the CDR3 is TGTGCCAGCAGCTTAGCTGCGTTAACCTATAATTCACCCCTCCACTTT. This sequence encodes CASSLAALTYNSPLHF. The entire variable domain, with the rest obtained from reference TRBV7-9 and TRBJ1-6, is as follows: DTGVSQNPRHKITKRGQNVTFRCDPISEHNRLYWYRQTLGQGPEFLTYFQNEAQLEKSRLLSDRFSAERPKGSFSTLEIQRTEQGDSAMYLCASSLAALTYNSPLHFGNGTRLTVT.

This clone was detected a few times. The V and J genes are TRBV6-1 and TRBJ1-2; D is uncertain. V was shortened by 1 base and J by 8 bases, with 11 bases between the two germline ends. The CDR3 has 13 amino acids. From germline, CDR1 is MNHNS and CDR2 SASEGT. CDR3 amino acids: CASSEVSYDGYTF. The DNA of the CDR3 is TGTGCCAGCAGTGAAGTATCATACGACGGCTACACCTTC.

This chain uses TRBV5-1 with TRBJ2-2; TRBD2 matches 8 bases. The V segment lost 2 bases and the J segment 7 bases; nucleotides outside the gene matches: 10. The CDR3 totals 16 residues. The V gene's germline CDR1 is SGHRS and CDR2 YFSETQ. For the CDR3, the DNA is TGCGCCAGCAGCTTCATCCTAAGCGGGAGCGGCGGGGAGCTGTTTTTT. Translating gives CASSFILSGSGGELFF.

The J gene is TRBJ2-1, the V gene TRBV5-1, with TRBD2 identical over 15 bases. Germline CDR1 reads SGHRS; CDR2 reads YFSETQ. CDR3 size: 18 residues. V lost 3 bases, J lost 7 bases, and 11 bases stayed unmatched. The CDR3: CASSYPGLAGGSNNEQFF. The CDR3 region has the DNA TGCGCCAGCAGCTACCCAGGACTAGCGGGGGGGTCGAATAATGAGCAGTTCTTC. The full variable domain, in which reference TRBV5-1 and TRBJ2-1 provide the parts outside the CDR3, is KAGVTQTPRYLIKTRGQQVTLSCSPISGHRSVSWYQQTPGQGLQFLFEYFSETQRNKGNFPGRFSGRQFSNSRSEMNVSTLELGDSALYLCASSYPGLAGGSNNEQFFGPGTRLTVL.

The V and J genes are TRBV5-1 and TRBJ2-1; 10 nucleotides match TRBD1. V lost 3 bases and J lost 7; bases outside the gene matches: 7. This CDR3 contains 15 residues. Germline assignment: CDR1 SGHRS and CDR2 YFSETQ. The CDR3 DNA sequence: TGCGCCAGCAGCTGGGGGACAGGGGCCCCTAATGAGCAGTTCTTC. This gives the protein CASSWGTGAPNEQFF.

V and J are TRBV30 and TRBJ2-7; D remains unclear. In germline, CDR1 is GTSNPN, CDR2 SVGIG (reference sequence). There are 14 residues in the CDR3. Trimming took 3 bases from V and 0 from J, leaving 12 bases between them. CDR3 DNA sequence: TGTGCCTGGAGCTCCTGGCGAAGCTCCTACGAGCAGTACGTC. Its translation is CAWSSWRSSYEQYV.

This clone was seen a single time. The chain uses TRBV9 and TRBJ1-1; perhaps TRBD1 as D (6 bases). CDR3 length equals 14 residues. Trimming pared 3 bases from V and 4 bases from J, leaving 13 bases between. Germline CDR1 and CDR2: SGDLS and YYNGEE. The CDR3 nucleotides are TGTGCCAGCAGCGCCCCGGGGGCCAGCACTGAAGCTTTCTTT. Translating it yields CASSAPGASTEAFF.

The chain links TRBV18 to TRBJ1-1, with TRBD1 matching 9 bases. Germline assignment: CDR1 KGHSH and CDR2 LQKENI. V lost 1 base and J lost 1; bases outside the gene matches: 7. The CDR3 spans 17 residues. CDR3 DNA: TGTGCCAGCTCACCACGTAGACAGGGGGGAACGAACACTGAAGCTTTCTTT. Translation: CASSPRRQGGTNTEAFF.

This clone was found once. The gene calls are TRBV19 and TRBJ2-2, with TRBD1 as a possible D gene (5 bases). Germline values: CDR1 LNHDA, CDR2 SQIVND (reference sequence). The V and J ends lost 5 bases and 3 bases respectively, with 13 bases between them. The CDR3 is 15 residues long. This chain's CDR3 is CASSYRNLDTGELFF. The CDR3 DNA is TGTGCCAGTAGTTACAGGAATTTGGACACCGGGGAGCTGTTTTTT.

The CDR3 nucleotides read TGTGCCAGCGCGGTGACAGGGTCCTACAATGAGCAGTTCTTC. It encodes CASAVTGSYNEQFF. The V call is TRBV9, the J call TRBJ2-1; 7 positions match TRBD1. This CDR3 spans 14 amino acids. Unmatched junction bases numbered 5, after V lost 7 bases and J lost 1 base. Germline V gene sequence: CDR1 SGDLS, CDR2 YYNGEE. The full variable domain, with the rest looked up from reference TRBV9 and TRBJ2-1, is DSGVTQTPKHLITATGQRVTLRCSPRSGDLSVYWYQQSLDQGLQFLIQYYNGEERAKGNILERFSAQQFPDLHSELNLSSLELGDSALYFCASAVTGSYNEQFFGPGTRLTVL.

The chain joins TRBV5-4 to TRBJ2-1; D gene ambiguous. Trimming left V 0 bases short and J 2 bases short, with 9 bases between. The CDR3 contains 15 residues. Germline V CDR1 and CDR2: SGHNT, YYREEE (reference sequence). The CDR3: CASSLEAAPYNEQFF. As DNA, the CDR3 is TGTGCCAGCAGCTTGGAGGCAGCTCCCTACAATGAGCAGTTCTTC.

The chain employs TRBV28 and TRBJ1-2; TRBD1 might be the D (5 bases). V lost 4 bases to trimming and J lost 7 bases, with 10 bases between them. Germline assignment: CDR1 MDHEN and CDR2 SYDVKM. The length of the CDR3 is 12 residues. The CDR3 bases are TGTGCCAGCAGTTCCGGGACTACTGGCTACACCTTC. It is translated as CASSSGTTGYTF.

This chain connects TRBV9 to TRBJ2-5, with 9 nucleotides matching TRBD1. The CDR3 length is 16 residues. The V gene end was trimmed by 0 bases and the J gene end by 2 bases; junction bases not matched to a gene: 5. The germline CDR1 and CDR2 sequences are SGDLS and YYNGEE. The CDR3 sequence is CASSVGPGTGQETQYF. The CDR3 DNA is TGTGCCAGCAGCGTAGGCCCCGGGACAGGGCAAGAGACCCAGTACTTC.

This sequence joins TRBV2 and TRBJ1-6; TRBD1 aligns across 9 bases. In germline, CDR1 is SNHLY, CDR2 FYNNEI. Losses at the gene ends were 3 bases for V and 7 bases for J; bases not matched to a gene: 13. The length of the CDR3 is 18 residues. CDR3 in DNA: TGTGCCAGCAGTGAGAGGGGTACAGGGGGCGCGGTCAATTCACCCCTCCACTTT. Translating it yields CASSERGTGGAVNSPLHF.

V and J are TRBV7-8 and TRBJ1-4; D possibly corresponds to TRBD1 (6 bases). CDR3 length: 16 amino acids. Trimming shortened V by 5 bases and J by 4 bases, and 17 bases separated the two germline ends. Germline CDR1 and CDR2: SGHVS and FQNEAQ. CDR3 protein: CASSARQVSFNEKLFF. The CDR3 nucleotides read TGTGCCAGCAGCGCCCGACAGGTTTCCTTTAATGAAAAACTGTTTTTT.

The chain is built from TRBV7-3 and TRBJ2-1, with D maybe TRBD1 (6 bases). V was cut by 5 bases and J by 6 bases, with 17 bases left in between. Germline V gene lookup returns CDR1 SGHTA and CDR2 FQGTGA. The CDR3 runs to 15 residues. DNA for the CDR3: TGTGCCAGCAGCCGTGGGGGTACAGGGAGCAATGAGCAGTTCTTC. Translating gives CASSRGGTGSNEQFF.

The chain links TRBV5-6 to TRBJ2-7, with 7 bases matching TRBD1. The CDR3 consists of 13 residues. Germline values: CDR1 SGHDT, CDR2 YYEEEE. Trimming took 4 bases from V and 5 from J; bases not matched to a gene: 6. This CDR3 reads CASSGYRGNEQYF. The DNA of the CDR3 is TGTGCCAGCAGCGGATACAGGGGAAACGAGCAGTACTTC.

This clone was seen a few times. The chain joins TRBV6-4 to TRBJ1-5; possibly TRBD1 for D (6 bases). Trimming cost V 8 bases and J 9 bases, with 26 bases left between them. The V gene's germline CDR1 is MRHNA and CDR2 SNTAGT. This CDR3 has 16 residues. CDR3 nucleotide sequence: TGTGCCAGCGTTACCGTCGACAGGTTTCCAAGGGGGCCCCAGCATTTT. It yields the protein CASVTVDRFPRGPQHF.

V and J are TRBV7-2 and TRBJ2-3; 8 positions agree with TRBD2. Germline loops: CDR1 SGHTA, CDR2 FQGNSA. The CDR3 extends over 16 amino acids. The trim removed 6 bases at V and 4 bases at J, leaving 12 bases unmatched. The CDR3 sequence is CASRIGGATFPDTQYF. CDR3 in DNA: TGTGCCAGCAGGATCGGGGGGGCCACCTTTCCAGATACGCAGTATTTT.

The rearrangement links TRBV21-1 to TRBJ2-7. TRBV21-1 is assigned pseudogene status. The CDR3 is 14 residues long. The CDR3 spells CASSKGGRSYEQYV. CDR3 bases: TGTGCCAGCAGCAAAGGGGGACGTTCCTACGAGCAGTACGTC.

The CDR3 region is CASSLAGQPQETQYF. CDR3 bases: TGTGCCAGCAGCTTAGCGGGCCAGCCACAAGAGACCCAGTACTTC. The rearrangement uses TRBV7-7 and TRBJ2-5; D call uncertain. V gave up 0 bases and J gave up 2 bases, with 10 bases separating them. This CDR3 comprises 15 residues. The germline V gene has CDR1 SSHAT and CDR2 FNYEAQ (reference sequence).

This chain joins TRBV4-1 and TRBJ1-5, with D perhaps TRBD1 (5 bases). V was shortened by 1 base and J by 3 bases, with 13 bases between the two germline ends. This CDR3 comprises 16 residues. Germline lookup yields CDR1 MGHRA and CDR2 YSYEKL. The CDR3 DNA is TGCGCCAGCAGCCAAGGAGTGGCAGGGAACAATCAGCCCCAGCATTTT. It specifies CASSQGVAGNNQPQHF.